Described below is a single T cell receptor beta chain sequence and its context. Its target is unknown. This sample was included in a study of somatic mutations in cytotoxic T cells in rheumatoid arthritis. Study-level findings and limits: Statistical analysis of the slight TRBV07 underrepresentation in rheumatoid arthritis patients did not adjust for multiple comparisons.

The CDR3 consists of 15 residues. V shed 0 bases and J shed 6 bases, with 15 bases lying between them. The germline gives CDR1 SGHNT, CDR2 YYREEE (reference sequence). Isolation of the CD4+ and CD8+ populations was accomplished via positive magnetic bead selection, with purity assessed by flow cytometry. The table came from immunoSEQ multiplex PCR; TCRdb's copy has only in-frame clones and leaves some out. The table lists 9,500 to 13,000 clones, 79% of them singletons, with around a third in the top ten. The specimen was CD8+ T cells sorted from blood. This receptor was obtained from an adult with rheumatoid arthritis. The J gene is TRBJ1-2, the V gene TRBV5-4, with a possible D match to TRBD1 (5 bases). In DNA, the CDR3 is TGTGCCAGCAGCTTGGCCGAATCAGGGCTGGATGGCTACACCTTC. This translates into CASSLAESGLDGYTF.